A single sample is the source of the 24 T cell receptor beta chains below, sequenced in a study of T-cell reconstitution after alpha-beta-depleted transplantation in children. The TCRbeta library incorporated unique molecular identifiers. TCRdb reprocessed the PCR reads with MiXCR, giving one entry per CDR3 protein. The sample includes 420,000 or so distinct CDR3 sequences, under 13% of them seen just once. Here the sequenced sample was PBMCs from the stem cell graft donor, taken from the stem cell graft. The receptors come from a human donor who donated a stem cell graft to a child with acute myeloid leukemia.

The table lists this clonotype with a few counts. The chain couples TRBV27 to TRBJ2-7; the D gene is possibly TRBD1 (6 bases). Germline V lookup: CDR1 MNHEY, CDR2 SMNVEV (reference sequence). This CDR3 has 14 residues. Trimming stripped 5 bases from V and 1 base from J, with 12 bases between. The CDR3 reads CASSPRTASYEQYV. Here the CDR3 DNA reads TGTGCCAGCAGTCCTCGGACAGCGTCCTACGAGCAGTACGTC.

This clonotype turned up a few times. V usage is TRBV11-3 and J usage is TRBJ2-1; D unclear. The V gene's germline CDR1 is SGHNT and CDR2 YENEEA. V was pared by 3 bases and J by 2 bases, with 11 bases between. The length of the CDR3 is 15 residues. This CDR3 is CASSLGPPPYNEQFF. The CDR3 DNA is TGTGCCAGCAGCTTGGGCCCACCCCCCTACAATGAGCAGTTCTTC.

This clonotype was seen many times. The chain combines TRBV20-1 with TRBJ2-7; 8 bases are shared with TRBD2. Germline V gene lookup returns CDR1 DFQATT and CDR2 SNEGSKA (reference sequence). Trimming at V came to 6 bases and at J to 4 bases, leaving 8 bases not matched to a gene. This CDR3 region has 13 residues. CDR3 nucleotide sequence: TGCAGTGCGACTCCGGGACTAGGGTACGAGCAGTACTTC. Translated: CSATPGLGYEQYF.

CDR3 amino acids: CASSWTGPPYEQYV. CDR3 in DNA: TGCGCCAGCAGCTGGACAGGACCCCCCTACGAGCAGTACGTC. The chain couples TRBV5-1 to TRBJ2-7; 7 nucleotides line up with TRBD1. The germline V gene encodes CDR1 SGHRS and CDR2 YFSETQ. The CDR3 has 14 residues. J lost 2 bases, V lost 3 bases, and 5 bases had no gene match.

This clonotype was seen many times. The V gene is TRBV30, the J gene TRBJ1-1; D possibly corresponds to TRBD1 (5 bases). The CDR3 loop spans 14 amino acids. Germline-derived CDR1 and CDR2 are GTSNPN and SVGIG (reference sequence). V lost 0 bases and J 0 bases, leaving 8 bases between the germline ends. CDR3 amino acids: CAWSVWGVNTEAFF. CDR3 DNA: TGTGCCTGGAGTGTATGGGGGGTGAACACTGAAGCTTTCTTT.

This clonotype was seen many times. V gene TRBV12-3 or TRBV12-4 combines with J gene TRBJ2-3, with 8 bases that match TRBD1. The junction had 7 bases not matched to a gene; V was cut back by 6 bases and J by 2 bases. The CDR3 length is 15 residues. CDR3 amino acids: CASSSGGSHTDTQYF. As DNA, the CDR3 is TGTGCCAGCAGCTCAGGGGGCTCTCACACAGATACGCAGTATTTT.

This clonotype was detected a few times. The rearrangement uses TRBV9 and TRBJ2-1; 9 bases fit TRBD2. The V segment lost 0 bases and the J segment 8 bases; nucleotides outside the gene matches: 15. CDR3 length: 18 amino acids. Germline V gene data show CDR1 as SGDLS and CDR2 as YYNGEE. The CDR3: CASSVARIAGDPSDEQFF. The CDR3 DNA sequence: TGTGCCAGCAGCGTAGCCCGGATAGCGGGAGACCCGTCGGATGAGCAGTTCTTC.

CDR3 sequence reads: CAWALAGAYEQYF. CDR3 nucleotide sequence: TGTGCCTGGGCCTTAGCGGGAGCCTACGAGCAGTACTTC. This chain links TRBV30 with TRBJ2-7, with TRBD2 identical over 9 bases. The CDR3 is 13 amino acids. CDR1 and CDR2 from the germline V gene are GTSNPN and SVGIG (reference sequence). The junction had 4 bases not matched to a gene; V was cut back by 5 bases and J by 2 bases.

This clonotype was seen at least ten times. The DNA for the CDR3 is TGCAGCGCCCTAGCGGAACCCTCCTACGAGCAGTACTTC. It encodes CSALAEPSYEQYF. V gene TRBV29-1 combines with J gene TRBJ2-7; 7 bases fit TRBD2. The CDR3 covers 13 residues. J gave up 0 bases and V 7 bases, and 6 bases lay outside the gene matches. Per germline, CDR1 SQVTM and CDR2 ANQGSEA.

The sample holds a few counts of this clonotype. The chain joins TRBV7-9 to TRBJ1-4; a possible D gene is TRBD1 (5 bases). CDR3 length: 15 residues. The V and J ends lost 5 bases and 8 bases respectively, with 18 bases between them. The germline CDR1 and CDR2 sequences are SEHNR and FQNEAQ (reference sequence). In nucleotides, the CDR3 is TGTGCCAGCAGCCCAGGGTTGGGGGTTGGCGAAAAACTGTTTTTT. Amino acid sequence: CASSPGLGVGEKLFF. Full variable domain (missing parts from reference TRBV7-9 and TRBJ1-4): DTGVSQNPRHKITKRGQNVTFRCDPISEHNRLYWYRQTLGQGPEFLTYFQNEAQLEKSRLLSDRFSAERPKGSFSTLEIQRTEQGDSAMYLCASSPGLGVGEKLFFGSGTQLSVL.

The chain couples TRBV18 to TRBJ1-2; TRBD1 agrees at 8 bases. CDR3 length equals 15 residues. Germline V lookup: CDR1 KGHSH, CDR2 LQKENI. Unmatched junction bases numbered 4, after V lost 1 base and J lost 3 bases. This CDR3 reads CASSPQDRVDYGYTF. The CDR3 DNA sequence: TGTGCCAGCTCACCACAGGACAGGGTGGACTATGGCTACACCTTC.

This rearrangement joins TRBV7-3 to TRBJ2-7, with 7 bases fitting TRBD2. Germline assignment: CDR1 SGHTA and CDR2 FQGTGA. Trimming took 0 bases from V and 3 from J; bases not matched to a gene: 5. The CDR3 is made up of 15 amino acids. The CDR3 region is CASSLTGGGSYEQYF. CDR3 bases: TGTGCCAGCAGCTTAACTGGTGGCGGGAGCTACGAGCAGTACTTC.

The rearrangement joins TRBV11-1 to TRBJ2-5; TRBD2 is a possible D gene (6 bases). Per germline, CDR1 SGHAT and CDR2 FQDESV (reference sequence). This CDR3 is 14 amino acids long. V was trimmed by 3 bases and J by 2 bases, leaving 10 bases between them. DNA of the CDR3: TGTGCCAGCAGCTTCGGGGAGGTGCAAGAGACCCAGTACTTC. Protein: CASSFGEVQETQYF.

This clonotype was detected ten times or more. The gene calls are TRBV5-1 and TRBJ1-1; TRBD1 agrees at 8 bases. V lost 4 bases, J lost 5 bases, and 7 bases stayed unmatched. CDR3 size: 14 residues. Per germline, CDR1 SGHRS and CDR2 YFSETQ. CDR3 bases: TGCGCCAGCAGCCTAATGACAGGGGCAACTGAAGCTTTCTTT. The encoded protein is CASSLMTGATEAFF.

The chain has TRBV29-1 and TRBJ1-2; D is unresolved. The CDR3 loop spans 13 amino acids. The germline V gene has CDR1 SQVTM and CDR2 ANQGSEA. Between the trimmed V and J ends, which lost 6 bases and 0 bases, there was a span of 11 bases. The CDR3 DNA follows: TGCAGCGTCCAGACACCCACTAACTATGGCTACACCTTC. Its translation: CSVQTPTNYGYTF.

The V and J genes are TRBV27 and TRBJ2-2; TRBD1 or TRBD2 may be the D gene (5 bases each). V was trimmed by 5 bases and J by 6 bases, leaving 19 bases between them. In germline, CDR1 is MNHEY, CDR2 SMNVEV (reference sequence). The CDR3 is made up of 16 amino acids. CDR3 DNA: TGTGCCAGCAGTCTCCGGGACCCAACCCTCGCCGGGGAGCTGTTTTTT. Translated, it gives CASSLRDPTLAGELFF.

V gene TRBV29-1 combines with J gene TRBJ2-3, with 10 bases lining up with TRBD2. Losses at the gene ends were 3 bases for V and 3 bases for J; bases not matched to a gene: 6. CDR1 is SQVTM and CDR2 is ANQGSEA in the germline V gene. CDR3 size: 15 residues. CDR3 in DNA: TGCAGCGTTGAGAGCGGGAGGGCCGCGACAGATACGCAGTATTTT. Protein: CSVESGRAATDTQYF.

This clonotype was seen repeatedly, ten times or more. The gene calls are TRBV6-1 and TRBJ1-2; 12 positions match TRBD1. V lost 5 bases to trimming and J lost 2 bases; unmatched junction nucleotides: 12. This CDR3 is built from 18 residues. Germline V gene sequence: CDR1 MNHNS, CDR2 SASEGT. This CDR3 is CASSPPLGQGASNYGYTF. For the CDR3, the DNA is TGTGCCAGCAGTCCGCCCCTGGGACAGGGGGCCTCCAACTATGGCTACACCTTC.

J is TRBJ2-7 and V is TRBV21-1; the D call of TRBD2 is as the table states it, not checked on the DNA. TRBV21-1 is marked as a pseudogene. CDR3 length equals 15 residues. The CDR3 DNA reads TGTGCCAGCATTAAGGGACTTCCGAGCTCCTACGAGCAGTACGTC. It encodes CASIKGLPSSYEQYV.

This clonotype was found many times. The chain couples TRBV5-6 to TRBJ1-1, with D uncertain. With 0 bases removed from V and 0 bases from J, the gap between germline ends came to 6 bases. The length of the CDR3 is 14 residues. The V gene's germline CDR1 is SGHDT and CDR2 YYEEEE. The CDR3 region is CASSLGDMNTEAFF. CDR3 DNA sequence: TGTGCCAGCAGCTTGGGTGACATGAACACTGAAGCTTTCTTT.

The chain joins TRBV9 to TRBJ1-2, with TRBD1 as a possible D gene (6 bases). The CDR3 sequence is 14 residues long. Trimming pared 6 bases from V and 8 bases from J, leaving 20 bases between. Germline V gives CDR1 SGDLS, CDR2 YYNGEE. CDR3 DNA: TGTGCCAGCACCGCCGGGAAGGGGGGAGAAGGCTACACCTTC. Protein: CASTAGKGGEGYTF.

With regard to this clonotype: The junction departs from the called germline gene at one end, perhaps through a read error. The chain joins TRBV5-6 to TRBJ1-5; weak D call: TRBD1 (6 bases). The CDR3 is 16 residues long. From germline, CDR1 is SGHDT and CDR2 YYEEEE. As DNA, the CDR3 is TGTGCCAGCAGCCAATGGGGGCAAACGAGCAATCAGCCCCAGCATTTC. It encodes CASSQWGQTSNQPQHF.

The chain uses TRBV20-1 and TRBJ1-1; D ambiguous. The CDR3 spans 11 residues. The germline V and J ends were trimmed by 5 bases and 10 bases, with 14 bases remaining between them. CDR1 is DFQATT, CDR2 SNEGSKA, per germline (reference sequence). The CDR3 coding sequence is TGCAGTGCTGGTTCCCAGATGGGAGCTTTCTTT. This codes for CSAGSQMGAFF.

This clonotype was seen a handful of times. The V and J genes are TRBV5-5 and TRBJ2-2, with TRBD1 matching over 7 bases. The CDR3 totals 15 residues. Germline V gene sequence: CDR1 SGHKS, CDR2 YYEKEE (reference sequence). J lost 5 bases, V lost 2 bases, and 6 bases had no gene match. The DNA for the CDR3 is TGTGCCAGCAGCTTCAGGGGGATCCTAACCGGGGAGCTGTTTTTT. Protein sequence: CASSFRGILTGELFF.